The 13 T cell receptor beta chains below were found in one sample sequenced in a study of technical replicates of blood from several donors. Some clones are missing from TCRdb's copy, which holds only in-frame ones; the method was immunoSEQ multiplex PCR. In the table there are nearly 70,000 clones, more than 85% of which are singletons. The sequenced material came from PBMCs. The receptor set was obtained from a human donor in good health. Some clones in this sample may be carry-over from other donors' samples.

Only a few counts were recorded for this clone. This sequence joins TRBV5-4 and TRBJ1-5; 7 positions agree with TRBD1. Germline values: CDR1 SGHNT, CDR2 YYREEE (reference sequence). J lost 4 bases, V lost 7 bases, and 8 bases had no gene match. The CDR3 totals 14 residues. CDR3 sequence (DNA): TGTGCCAGCCGAGTAGGGACAGTAAATCAGCCCCAGCATTTT. Its protein is CASRVGTVNQPQHF.

This sequence joins TRBV6-5 and TRBJ2-7; 13 nucleotides line up with TRBD2. Germline V gene sequence: CDR1 MNHEY, CDR2 SVGAGI. V lost 6 bases to trimming and J lost 3 bases; unmatched junction nucleotides: 5. The CDR3 consists of 15 residues. The CDR3 DNA reads as TGTGCCAGCAGCCGGACTAGCGGGAGAGACTACGAGCAGTACTTC. Translating it yields CASSRTSGRDYEQYF.

This chain uses TRBV5-1 with TRBJ1-1; 8 bases fit TRBD1. The trim removed 0 bases at V and 4 bases at J, leaving 5 bases unmatched. Germline lookup yields CDR1 SGHRS and CDR2 YFSETQ. The CDR3 spans 15 residues. CDR3 residues: CASSLDGQGCTEAFF. CDR3 DNA: TGCGCCAGCAGCTTGGATGGACAGGGATGCACTGAAGCTTTCTTT.

This chain uses TRBV5-6 with TRBJ1-2; D possibly corresponds to TRBD1 (5 bases). From germline, CDR1 is SGHDT and CDR2 YYEEEE. V was trimmed by 0 bases and J by 8 bases, leaving 17 bases between them. This CDR3 region has 15 residues. The CDR3 loop reads CASSLAGRNLYGYTF. DNA of the CDR3: TGTGCCAGCAGCTTGGCAGGGCGGAACTTGTACGGCTACACCTTC.

The J gene is TRBJ2-7, the V gene TRBV7-8; D gene ambiguous. The V end lost 6 bases, the J end lost 1 base, and 7 bases lay between the germline ends. From germline, CDR1 is SGHVS and CDR2 FQNEAQ. The CDR3 has 12 residues. The CDR3 sequence: CASSHGSYEQYF. CDR3 DNA: TGTGCCAGCAGTCACGGTTCCTACGAGCAGTACTTC.

This sequence joins TRBV30 and TRBJ1-6, with 8 bases that match TRBD1. V was pared by 4 bases and J by 9 bases, with 11 bases of the junction left unmatched. This CDR3 has 15 amino acids. CDR1 and CDR2 (germline): GTSNPN, SVGIG (reference sequence). CDR3 DNA: TGTGCCTGGACAAACAAGACAGGGGCTGGTTCACCCCTCCACTTT. It is translated as CAWTNKTGAGSPLHF.

The chain has TRBV5-6 and TRBJ2-3; 9 nucleotides align to TRBD2. The CDR3 consists of 16 residues. The trim removed 0 bases at V and 6 bases at J, leaving 8 bases unmatched. CDR1 and CDR2 (germline): SGHDT, YYEEEE. CDR3 DNA: TGTGCCAGCAGCTTGGGGGCGGGGGGGGTGCGCGATACGCAGTATTTT. Translated: CASSLGAGGVRDTQYF.

This clone was picked up a small number of times. CDR3 sequence: CASSRAGRGIEQFF. The CDR3 nucleotides read TGTGCCAGCAGCCGCGCCGGGAGAGGGATTGAGCAGTTCTTC. The rearrangement links TRBV7-8 to TRBJ2-1; D might be TRBD2 (6 bases). The CDR3 loop spans 14 amino acids. The V gene's germline CDR1 is SGHVS and CDR2 FQNEAQ. The V end lost 5 bases, the J end lost 9 bases, and 17 bases lay between the germline ends.

This clone was picked up one time. The chain couples TRBV6-5 to TRBJ2-2, with 8 bases matching TRBD2. Germline CDR1 reads MNHEY; CDR2 reads SVGAGI. Germline trimming cut 6 bases from V and 4 bases from J; bases unmatched to any gene: 4. The CDR3 spans 14 residues. For the CDR3, the DNA is TGTGCCAGCAGGGGTGCGGGGGGCACCGGGGAGCTGTTTTTT. It yields the protein CASRGAGGTGELFF.

V gene TRBV12-5 combines with J gene TRBJ2-3; no reliable D call. Germline CDR1 reads LGHNT; CDR2 reads FRNRAP. The CDR3 consists of 11 residues. V dropped 1 base and J dropped 14 bases, with 10 bases sitting between them. CDR3 sequence: CASGLDSSRYF. The CDR3 bases are TGTGCTAGTGGTTTGGACTCCTCACGGTATTTT.

This clone was counted once. The V gene is TRBV29-1, the J gene TRBJ2-5; TRBD2 matches 13 bases. The CDR3 totals 14 residues. Germline CDR1 reads SQVTM; CDR2 reads ANQGSEA. The ends lost 7 bases at V and 7 bases at J; junction bases unmatched: 9. The CDR3 DNA follows: TGCAGCGCCACTAGCGGGGGGGCTTGGGGGACCCAGTACTTC. Protein product: CSATSGGAWGTQYF. The whole variable domain, filled in from reference TRBV29-1 and TRBJ2-5, reads SAVISQKPSRDICQRGTSLTIQCQVDSQVTMMFWYRQQPGQSLTLIATANQGSEATYESGFVIDKFPISRPNLTFSTLTVSNMSPEDSSIYLCSATSGGAWGTQYFGPGTRLLVL.

The rearrangement links TRBV11-2 to TRBJ1-2; 7 bases line up with TRBD1. Germline CDR1 and CDR2: SGHAT and FQNNGV. This CDR3 is 17 amino acids long. Germline trimming cut 5 bases from V and 0 bases from J; bases unmatched to any gene: 12. CDR3 DNA sequence: TGTGCCAGCAGCCCCCTTGGCCGGACAGGAACTAACTATGGCTACACCTTC. This encodes CASSPLGRTGTNYGYTF.

The V gene is TRBV20-1, the J gene TRBJ1-2, with D tentatively TRBD1 (5 bases). Germline values: CDR1 DFQATT, CDR2 SNEGSKA (reference sequence). This CDR3 is built from 11 residues. V was cut by 6 bases and J by 8 bases, with 13 bases left in between. CDR3 bases: TGCAGTGCCAGGACAAGAAAGGGCTACACCTTC. Its protein is CSARTRKGYTF.